This TCR beta chain was identified during a study of tumor-infiltrating lymphocytes in primary liver carcinoma (dated by TCRdb to about 2017). For the study in its entirety: Of the five patients (three men and two women, aged 30 to 69 years), four had hepatocellular carcinoma and one had combined HCC and intrahepatic cholangiocarcinoma. Tumors of the five patients were stage T1-T3 N0M0 with maximum diameters of roughly 4.2 to 11 cm. Each sample produced roughly 3.65 to 7.5 million productive TCRbeta reads, and read depth showed no significant difference between tissue types. Across five regions of each liver tumor, along with adjacent normal tissue and blood, the study brought together TCRbeta repertoire sequencing, expression microarrays and whole-exome sequencing. TCRbeta repertoire sequencing covered roughly 35 specimens from 5 patients: around 25 tumor regions, 5 adjacent noncancerous liver tissues and 5 peripheral blood samples. To link TCRbeta repertoire diversity with the local molecular phenotype, the 25 or so tumor region samples were profiled using Agilent mRNA microarrays. Reproducibility between technical replicate repertoires was high, with correlation coefficients above 0.95 and mean shared-clone rates around 0.88.

TCRbeta-specific cDNA was reverse-transcribed from roughly 500 ng total RNA using a constant-region primer and ProtoScript II reverse transcriptase. Three nested multiplex PCR rounds, following a slightly modified ARM-PCR procedure, were used to build the TCRbeta libraries. Each of the first two PCR rounds ran for approximately 10 cycles and used multiplex TRBV1-TRBV30 forward primers together with a Cbeta reverse primer. Sample barcodes and Illumina adapters were added in a final 25-cycle PCR using Deep VentR polymerase. Amplicons of 200-500 bp were gel-purified with a QIAquick gel extraction kit before sequencing. An Illumina HiSeq 2500 was used to sequence the TCRbeta amplicons, generating 250-bp paired-end reads. In the paper's pipeline: Quality trimming of reads was performed with Trimmomatic v0.33, and paired reads were merged with FLASH v1.2.11 so that full CDR3 sequences could be recovered. V, D and J germline segments were assigned to the rearranged TCRbeta sequences using MiGEC v1.2.1b. Clonotype statistics and Shannon-Wiener diversity indices were computed with VDJtools v1.0.0. To reduce sampling bias, subsequent analyses other than the diversity analysis used only the 250 most abundant clonotypes in each sample. The public reads were run again by TCRdb, first through fastp at Q25 and then through MiXCR, and only productive beta chains were kept. Every CDR3 protein is listed once, alongside the most common genes and DNA of its rows. V and J calls and clone size were set by TCRdb, not the authors. This sample lists 30,000 to 40,000 distinct CDR3 sequences; roughly four fifths were detected once. The ten largest clones take up 16% of the sample.

Results the study describes overall, beyond this receptor: Only the TCR beta chain was sequenced, so true repertoire diversity is likely underestimated because unpaired alpha chains were not captured. Only about 7-25% of top clones were found in all five regions of a tumor, suggesting spatial heterogeneity of tumor-infiltrating T cells. The study included only four to six patients, and the authors note findings should be validated in a larger study. The top 250 clones made up a significantly larger repertoire fraction in tumors than in blood (p = 0.039). Bulk unsorted samples precluded comparing CD4+ and CD8+ T cell repertoires. Consistent with antigen-driven expansion, pairs of tumor regions showed higher repertoire overlap (mean around 36%) than either tumor-adjacent pairs (around 17%) or tumor-blood pairs (approximately 15%).

This clonotype occurred once. The antigen this receptor binds is unknown. Per-base quality was not reported, and no clone a single base away is much larger than it. A single read is weak support. V is pared back by 1 base and J by 1 base, with 11 bases lying between the germline termini. Its CDR3 holds 15 amino acids, cysteine through phenylalanine. CDR3 DNA only is kept here, 45 bases in frame from base 1. CDR1 SGHDN and CDR2 FVKESK were looked up in the germline V gene. Total RNA and DNA were co-extracted without cell sorting from around 20-30 mg of bulk tissue using the AllPrep DNA/RNA mini kit. Between late 2015 and March 2016, roughly five patients in China with histopathologically diagnosed primary liver carcinoma had surgical resection. At the time of sampling, the patients had chronic HBV infection and had not received any treatment. Each tumor was sampled at five spatially separated regions: the tumor centre plus the superior, inferior, left-lateral and right-lateral poles. According to histology, viable tumor cells made up more than 85% of every tumor sample. Pieces of fresh tumor and adjacent tissue were cut in half, with one half kept in RNAlater at -80 degrees C and the other half sent for histology.

The sequence links TRBV14 to TRBJ2-7; the D gene remains uncertain. What was sequenced was liver tumor tissue from sampling region 4. What this sample's cell subset or site label stands for: tumor region T4, right-lateral pole. This clonotype was sampled from a middle-aged man with primary liver carcinoma and hepatitis B virus infection. The DNA reads as follows: TGTGCCAGCAGCCAAGGCTGGAGAGGATCCTACGAGCAGTACTTC. This codes for CASSQGWRGSYEQYF.